This TCR beta chain originates from a study of patients and donors after allogeneic stem cell transplantation. The CDR3 covers 12 residues. In germline, CDR1 is SGHDN, CDR2 FVKESK. Trimming left V 1 base short and J 5 bases short, with 5 bases between. TCRdb called the RT-PCR reads again in MiXCR, with one record for every CDR3 protein. The sample consists of about a million distinct CDR3 sequences, approximately 18% of them appearing once. The sequenced sample was blood, either unsorted or a sorted T cell fraction (not recorded which). The origin of this receptor is a human donor who was either an allogeneic HSCT recipient or a stem cell or donor lymphocyte infusion donor (not recorded which). It is not recorded whose cells these are; they may come from a transplant donor. V gene TRBV14 combines with J gene TRBJ1-1, with D unresolved. In DNA, the CDR3 is TGTGCCAGCAGCCAAGTATGGACTGAAGCTTTCTTT. Translating it yields CASSQVWTEAFF.